Detailed here is one TCR beta chain. Its antigen has not been determined. Within one base of it there is no much larger clone, and no base qualities were kept. The data were obtained in a study of T cells in Graves' hyperthyroidism and ophthalmopathy (dated by TCRdb to the late 2010s). About the full investigation: Peripheral blood samples were taken at initial diagnosis, before any treatment was given. Thyroid tissue and blood T-cell repertoires from about six Graves' hyperthyroidism patients were also compared in the study. The roughly 100 discovery patients were randomly split 7:3 into training and test sets. Following sampling, methimazole starting at 30 mg daily was given to hyperthyroidism patients, and high-dose intravenous methylprednisolone was given to ophthalmopathy patients. Prospective prediction of ophthalmopathy was tested in an independent validation cohort consisting of about 20 hyperthyroidism patients and approximately 16 patients who later progressed to ophthalmopathy. The paper describes TCR Vbeta CDR3 sequencing of 130 to 150 peripheral blood samples, made up of roughly 40 ophthalmopathy patients, roughly 75 hyperthyroidism patients and some 17 progressor patients. TCR V-J signatures able to tell the groups apart were searched for in a discovery cohort of about a hundred patients, of whom 43 had Graves' ophthalmopathy and 55 to 65 had stable Graves' hyperthyroidism. What the study reported, not specific to this receptor: Sample size was not statistically predetermined, and investigators were not blinded to group allocation. Ophthalmopathy was separated from stable hyperthyroidism by a 13 V-J signature model, with over 85% sensitivity and approximately 81% specificity obtained in cross-validation and 80%/75% obtained in testing. Most expanded thyroid clonotypes (frequency above 0.001) were also detected in blood, suggesting blood repertoires may reflect thyroid immune responses. In validation, progression to ophthalmopathy was predicted by the model with 70% to 71% sensitivity and around 76% specificity, a median of approximately 6.5 months before onset.

V drops 8 bases and J drops 14 bases, leaving 30 bases in between. The CDR3 has 15 amino acids, counting the end cysteine and phenylalanine. The sequence is cut down to CDR3 DNA, 45 bases in frame from base 1. The TCR beta CDR3 regions were amplified from RNA transcripts. The first round of RT-PCR for the TCR CDR3 was performed with the HTBI primer set and the Qiagen OneStep RT-PCR kit. Libraries were constructed in a second round of multiplex PCR, after which size selection and purification were performed. Sequencing of the libraries was done on an Illumina HiSeq2000 using paired-end 100 bp reads. On the study's bioinformatics: SOAPnuke was used to process the raw data, removing reads that contained adapters or uncalled bases, had a mean Phred below 15, or lacked an exact match to the constant primer or identifier. High-quality paired reads were merged using COPE v1.2.5, and each unique nucleotide sequence was defined as a clonotype. MiTCR v1.1 was used to align the clonotypes against IMGT TRBV, TRBD and TRBJ reference segments. The analysis was restricted to V-J combinations with a frequency above 0.0001, which together covered approximately 99% of the repertoires. A TCS score was defined as the ratio of F50 (clonal expansion) to E x V (chaos), with BLOSUM62-based TCRdist applied between CDR3 peptides within each V-J. Welch's t-statistics and random forest reduced approximately 520 V-J features to around 14, which were used in a naive Bayes classifier (R e1071). TCRdb itself trimmed the public reads at Q25 with fastp, ran MiXCR and retained productive beta chains. CDR3 protein duplicates are merged, each entry listing the most common genes and DNA. TCRdb's processing, not the authors', yielded these V and J calls. For this sample the table gives about 690,000 distinct CDR3 sequences, of which around 15% were detected only once. The leading ten clones occupy 15% of the sample.

Graves' hyperthyroidism was defined as stable when no progression to ophthalmopathy occurred over 18 months of follow-up. Hyperthyroidism patients were aged 18 to 65 years and newly diagnosed, with disease duration of less than 2 months. Any patient with an uncontrolled infection, another autoimmune disease, pregnancy or lactation was excluded. Clinical symptoms, serum thyroxine and TRAb, thyroid ultrasound, and orbital computed tomography formed the basis for the diagnoses. PBMCs were separated from 10 ml of fresh peripheral blood using Ficoll-Paque density gradient centrifugation. Total RNA was extracted with Trizol reagent, and quality was checked on an Agilent 2100 Bioanalyzer.

The chain employs TRBV12-3 or TRBV12-4 and TRBJ1-1, with TRBD1 perhaps the D gene, on 5 matching bases. Material for sequencing was blood. This clonotype was obtained from a man aged 45-60 years with Graves' hyperthyroidism. CDR3 reads: CASWPLSGTDGKGFF. The bases read TGTGCCAGCTGGCCCCTCTCCGGGACGGACGGCAAGGGATTCTTT.